This T cell receptor (beta chain) is drawn from a study of shared clonotypes between healthy human individuals. Study observations and caveats: On the whole, naive subsets had larger estimated richness than memory subsets had.

This table comes from immunoSEQ multiplex PCR, and its TCRdb copy is limited to in-frame clones, with some not included. The sample records roughly 1 million clones, about 80% being singletons. Worth noting for this clone: Its specificity is unknown.

The germline gives CDR1 MDHEN, CDR2 SYDVKM. With 5 bases removed from V and 4 bases from J, the gap between germline ends came to 14 bases. CDR3 length equals 14 residues. Donors, without exception, were Caucasian adults residing in Nashville, Tennessee. The CD4+ fraction was divided into a CD45RA+ naive subset and a CD45RA-negative memory subset. Sample: memory CD4+ T cells from PBMCs. The sample's subset: CD45RA-negative fraction. The rearrangement uses TRBV28 and TRBJ1-1; no clear D. This TCR was recovered from a man between 18 and 35 years old in good health. Some clones in this sample may be carry-over from other donors' samples. This chain's CDR3 is CASSRVGRFTEAFF. CDR3 in DNA: TGTGCCAGCAGTAGAGTGGGGAGATTCACTGAAGCTTTCTTT.